This is a list of T cell receptor beta chains from one sample in a study of blood T cells in healthy people across ages. TCRdb independently ran MiXCR on the 5' RACE reads; one entry per CDR3 protein. The table has about a million distinct CDR3 sequences, just over 50% seen once. The sequencing sample was made of blood. These receptors came from a woman between 55 and 75 years old in good health. CDR3s include the opening cysteine and the closing phenylalanine or tryptophan. Each record gives: D gene, J gene, clone size, V gene, CDR3 protein, CDR3 DNA. A D gene is named only where the DNA matches it firmly. The listing skips clone size in some rows; elsewhere it reads once, few, many or a size class.

D gene: TRBD1; J gene: TRBJ1-1; clone size: NA; V gene: TRBV10-3; CDR3 protein: CVIGGQGAEAFF; CDR3 DNA: TGTGTCATCGGGGGGCAGGGGGCTGAAGCTTTCTTT
D gene: NA; J gene: TRBJ2-1; clone size: NA; V gene: TRBV7-9; CDR3 protein: CASSPQFGRRVNEQFF; CDR3 DNA: TGTGCCAGCAGCCCCCAATTTGGGAGGCGGGTCAATGAGCAGTTCTTC
D gene: TRBD2; J gene: TRBJ2-7; clone size: few; V gene: TRBV5-1; CDR3 protein: CASSLTSGPDEQYF; CDR3 DNA: TGCGCCAGCAGCTTGACTAGCGGGCCAGACGAGCAGTACTTC
D gene: NA; J gene: TRBJ2-3; clone size: NA; V gene: TRBV3-1; CDR3 protein: CASSQDGTGTLSDTQYF; CDR3 DNA: TGTGCCAGCAGCCAAGACGGAACTGGGACCCTATCAGATACGCAGTATTTT
D gene: NA; J gene: TRBJ2-1; clone size: NA; V gene: TRBV20-1; CDR3 protein: CSAIWRNEQFF; CDR3 DNA: TGCAGTGCCATCTGGCGCAATGAGCAGTTCTTC
D gene: NA; J gene: TRBJ2-7; clone size: NA; V gene: TRBV5-1; CDR3 protein: CASSSGGNDEQYF; CDR3 DNA: TGCGCCAGCAGCTCCGGAGGGAACGATGAGCAGTACTTC
D gene: NA; J gene: TRBJ2-3; clone size: NA; V gene: TRBV20-1; CDR3 protein: CSARGEAAGTDTQYF; CDR3 DNA: TGCAGTGCTAGAGGGGAGGCGGCGGGGACAGATACGCAGTATTTT
D gene: TRBD2; J gene: TRBJ2-1; clone size: few; V gene: TRBV20-1; CDR3 protein: CSALGLAAYNEQFF; CDR3 DNA: TGCAGTGCCCTAGGACTAGCGGCCTACAATGAGCAGTTCTTC
D gene: TRBD2; J gene: TRBJ2-7; clone size: NA; V gene: TRBV6-6; CDR3 protein: CASSYKTSRPSSYEQYF; CDR3 DNA: TGTGCCAGCAGTTACAAGACTAGCAGGCCCAGCTCCTACGAGCAGTACTTC
D gene: TRBD1; J gene: TRBJ2-7; clone size: NA; V gene: TRBV3-1; CDR3 protein: CASSPWTGGDEQYF; CDR3 DNA: TGTGCCAGCAGCCCGTGGACAGGTGGGGACGAGCAGTACTTC
D gene: TRBD2; J gene: TRBJ2-1; clone size: NA; V gene: TRBV2; CDR3 protein: CASSETSVRPFDNEQFF; CDR3 DNA: TGTGCCAGCAGTGAAACTAGCGTGAGGCCTTTCGACAATGAGCAGTTCTTC
D gene: NA; J gene: TRBJ2-5; clone size: NA; V gene: TRBV7-6; CDR3 protein: CASGVSVETQYF; CDR3 DNA: TGTGCCAGCGGGGTTTCCGTCGAGACCCAGTACTTC
D gene: NA; J gene: TRBJ1-4; clone size: NA; V gene: TRBV10-3; CDR3 protein: CAISATAGSGEKLFF; CDR3 DNA: TGTGCCATCAGTGCGACCGCAGGGTCAGGGGAAAAACTGTTTTTT
D gene: NA; J gene: TRBJ2-7; clone size: NA; V gene: TRBV4-1; CDR3 protein: CASSHPPQGSGEQYF; CDR3 DNA: TGCGCCAGCAGCCATCCTCCCCAGGGCTCGGGCGAGCAGTACTTC